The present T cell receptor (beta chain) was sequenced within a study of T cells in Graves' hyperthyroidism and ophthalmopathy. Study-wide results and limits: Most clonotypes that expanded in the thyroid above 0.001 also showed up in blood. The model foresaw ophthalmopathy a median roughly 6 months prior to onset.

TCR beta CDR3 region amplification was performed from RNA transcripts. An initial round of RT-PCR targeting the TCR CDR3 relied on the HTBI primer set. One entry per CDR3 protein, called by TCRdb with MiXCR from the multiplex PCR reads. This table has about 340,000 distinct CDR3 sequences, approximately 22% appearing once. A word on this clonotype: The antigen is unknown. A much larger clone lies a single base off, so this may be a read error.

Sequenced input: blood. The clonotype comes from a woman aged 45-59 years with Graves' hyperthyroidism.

This CDR3 is CASSPYGAPDSPLHF. CDR3 nucleotides: TGTGCCAGCAGTCCTTACGGGGCACCCGATTCACCCCTCCACTTT. The rearrangement links TRBV7-8 to TRBJ1-6, with a possible D match to TRBD1 (5 bases). Germline V gene data show CDR1 as SGHVS and CDR2 as FQNEAQ. CDR3 length equals 15 residues. V was shortened by 6 bases and J by 8 bases, with 17 bases between the two germline ends.